These 12 T cell receptor beta chains originate from one sample sequenced in a study of blood T cell repertoires in COVID-19. The data were produced by immunoSEQ multiplex PCR, yet TCRdb's version contains in-frame clones alone and is incomplete. The profile shows roughly 150,000 clones, 80% of them singletons. Sequenced material: PBMCs or T cells enriched from blood (not recorded which). The receptors here all came from a woman in her fifties or sixties who had recovered from COVID-19.

J is TRBJ2-1 and V is TRBV7-6; 9 bases align to TRBD1. V shed 5 bases, J shed 11 bases, and the junction held 4 bases outside the gene matches. This CDR3 has 12 residues. Looked up from germline, CDR1 is SGHVS and CDR2 is FNYEAQ. The CDR3 protein is CASSPGQGQQFF. The CDR3, as DNA: TGTGCCAGCAGCCCGGGACAGGGCCAGCAGTTCTTC.

The chain uses TRBV28 and TRBJ1-5; 7 bases are a match to TRBD1. CDR3 length: 17 residues. J gave up 3 bases and V 4 bases, and 12 bases lay outside the gene matches. Germline V gives CDR1 MDHEN, CDR2 SYDVKM. CDR3 sequence: CASSSITTGQVNQPQHF. The CDR3 coding sequence is TGTGCCAGCAGTTCCATTACCACCGGACAGGTCAATCAGCCCCAGCATTTT.

J is TRBJ2-1 and V is TRBV15, with D possibly being TRBD2 (7 bases). V shed 1 base and J shed 0 bases, with 19 bases lying between them. The CDR3 consists of 19 residues. Germline V gene sequence: CDR1 LNHNV, CDR2 YYDKDF (reference sequence). The CDR3 is CATSRGLGAGADSYNEQFF. The CDR3 bases are TGTGCCACCAGCAGAGGTCTCGGGGCGGGGGCCGACTCCTACAATGAGCAGTTCTTC.

The J gene is TRBJ2-7, the V gene TRBV9; unclear D gene. This CDR3 region has 13 residues. Germline V gene lookup returns CDR1 SGDLS and CDR2 YYNGEE. V gave up 0 bases and J gave up 5 bases, with 9 bases separating them. CDR3 region: CASSVGAAHEQYF. As DNA, the CDR3 is TGTGCCAGCAGCGTAGGGGCAGCCCACGAGCAGTACTTC.

The chain is built from TRBV9 and TRBJ1-2, with 8 nucleotides matching TRBD1. V lost 2 bases, J lost 7 bases, and 13 bases stayed unmatched. The germline V gene encodes CDR1 SGDLS and CDR2 YYNGEE. CDR3 size: 16 residues. The CDR3 is CASSVTGRGTGSGYTF. The CDR3 DNA reads TGTGCCAGCAGCGTCACGGGTCGTGGGACAGGTAGTGGCTACACCTTC.

The gene calls are TRBV5-1 and TRBJ2-5, with D possibly matching TRBD1 (5 bases). The CDR3 has 15 residues. Germline loops: CDR1 SGHRS, CDR2 YFSETQ. Between the trimmed V and J ends, which lost 4 bases and 3 bases, there was a span of 16 bases. CDR3: CASSLVGVGKETQYF. The CDR3 bases are TGCGCCAGCAGCCTCGTAGGGGTAGGAAAAGAGACCCAGTACTTC.

This clone turned up a few times. This sequence joins TRBV4-2 and TRBJ1-2; 9 positions agree with TRBD1. Germline values: CDR1 LGHNA, CDR2 YNFKEQ. This CDR3 has 16 residues. Trimming cost V 6 bases and J 0 bases; bases outside gene matches: 8. CDR3 region: CASSVSRDRANYGYTF. The CDR3 region has the DNA TGTGCCAGCAGTGTTTCCCGGGACAGGGCTAACTATGGCTACACCTTC.

The J gene is TRBJ1-4, the V gene TRBV3-1 (or the pseudogene TRBV3-2); 7 bases match TRBD1. The J segment lost 4 bases and the V segment lost 3 bases, leaving 8 bases of the junction unmatched. Germline V gives CDR1 LGHDT, CDR2 YNNKEL (reference sequence). CDR3 length: 16 residues. The CDR3 loop reads CASSQGDSARNEKLFF. CDR3 nucleotide sequence: TGTGCCAGCAGCCAGGGGGACAGTGCCCGTAATGAAAAACTGTTTTTT.

The chain links TRBV11-2 to TRBJ1-2; 7 nucleotides agree with TRBD1. The CDR3 has 17 amino acids. The germline V gene encodes CDR1 SGHAT and CDR2 FQNNGV. With 3 bases clipped from V and 0 bases from J, the junction kept 10 bases outside the gene matches. The CDR3 here is CASSFNRQGLANYGYTF. Here the CDR3 DNA reads TGTGCCAGCAGCTTTAACCGACAGGGCCTAGCTAACTATGGCTACACCTTC.

The V call is TRBV7-2, the J call TRBJ2-5; 9 positions agree with TRBD2. This CDR3 has 14 residues. After removal of 2 bases from V and 7 bases from J, the junction contained 5 bases not matched to a gene. Germline V gene data show CDR1 as SGHTA and CDR2 as FQGNSA. The DNA of the CDR3 is TGTGCCAGCAGCTTACCAGCGGGGGGAGGGACCCAGTACTTC. Translation gives CASSLPAGGGTQYF.

This clone showed up just a few times. This rearrangement joins TRBV11-2 to TRBJ2-2, with 11 bases identical to TRBD2. The CDR3 has 19 amino acids. In germline, CDR1 is SGHAT, CDR2 FQNNGV. Germline trimming cut 4 bases from V and 13 bases from J; bases unmatched to any gene: 23. CDR3 in amino acids: CASSSGLAGGAVGRGLLFF. CDR3 nucleotides: TGTGCCAGCAGCTCCGGCCTAGCGGGGGGCGCCGTGGGCCGGGGTTTGCTGTTTTTT.

This clone was recorded once. The chain carries TRBV10-3 and TRBJ1-4; D gene ambiguous. V was shortened by 10 bases and J by 4 bases, with 16 bases between the two germline ends. The CDR3 is 14 residues long. CDR1 and CDR2 from the germline V gene are ENHRY and SYGVKD. The CDR3 sequence is CATRAAVLNEKLFF. DNA of the CDR3: TGTGCCACTCGTGCCGCGGTACTTAATGAAAAACTGTTTTTT.